These T cell receptor beta chains were read from a single sample in a study of blood T cell repertoires in COVID-19. The protocol was immunoSEQ multiplex PCR, while the TCRdb copy is restricted to in-frame clones and leaves out a portion. The sample lists tens of thousands of clones, over 75% occurring once. The specimen sequenced was peripheral blood. These receptors were collected from a man in his fifties with active COVID-19. Both conserved end residues are part of each CDR3. The D gene is left open where the match is weak. Clone size is shown for a subset of rows, as once, few, many or a class of expanded clone.

TRBJ2-7	TRBD1	TRBV5-1	-	TGCGCCAGCAGCCAGGGACAGGGGGTAGACGAGCAGTACTTC	CASSQGQGVDEQYF
TRBJ2-1	TRBD2	TRBV30	few	TGTGCCGGGGGACTAGCGGGATCCTACAATGAGCAGTTCTTC	CAGGLAGSYNEQFF
TRBJ2-1	TRBD1	TRBV15	-	TGTGCCACCAGCAGGGTGGGGACAGGGCGAAGACGGAATGAGCAGTTCTTC	CATSRVGTGRRRNEQFF
TRBJ1-5	-	TRBV7-8	-	TGTGCCAGCAGCTTAAAGGGGCCCGGGTATAGCAATCAGCCCCAGCATTTT	CASSLKGPGYSNQPQHF
TRBJ1-1	TRBD1	TRBV4-3	medium-sized	TGCGCCAGCAGCCAAGTGGCAGGGGGCCCGGCTTTCTTT	CASSQVAGGPAFF
TRBJ1-4	-	TRBV5-6	-	TGTGCCAGCAGCTTTAAAGTGACAGGCCTGAATGAAAAACTGTTTTTT	CASSFKVTGLNEKLFF
TRBJ1-1	-	TRBV6-5	-	TGTGCCAGCAGTTACTCGAGAGGGAACACTGAAGCTTTCTTT	CASSYSRGNTEAFF
TRBJ1-1	-	TRBV6-5	-	TGTGCCAGCCGGCCACTTTGGTCACAGCAGTGGGCGGCTTTCTTT	CASRPLWSQQWAAFF
TRBJ1-1	-	TRBV3-1/TRBV3-2	-	TGTGCCAGCAGCCAAGGGACGGGGGTCCCGAGGACTGAAGCTTTCTTT	CASSQGTGVPRTEAFF
TRBJ2-1	TRBD2	TRBV5-6	-	TGTGCCAGCAGCTTGGGCGGGAGCGGATACAATGAGCAGTTCTTC	CASSLGGSGYNEQFF
TRBJ1-1	TRBD1	TRBV18	-	TGTGCCAGCTCACCCCGGACAGGCTGGGAGACTGAAGCTTTCTTT	CASSPRTGWETEAFF
TRBJ2-1	-	TRBV9	once	TGTGCCAGCAGCGTAGCCGGCCAGGGGCAGTTCTTC	CASSVAGQGQFF
TRBJ2-5	-	TRBV10-3	-	TGTGCCATCAGTGGGGCGCTATCAGAGACCCAGTACTTC	CAISGALSETQYF
TRBJ1-2	TRBD1	TRBV29-1	-	TGCAGCGTTGAAGAGCCGGACAGGGTGACTGGTGGCTACACCTTC	CSVEEPDRVTGGYTF
TRBJ1-1	-	TRBV5-1	-	TGCGCCAGCAGAGGGGAGAACACTGAAGCTTTCTTT	CASRGENTEAFF
TRBJ2-5	-	TRBV19	-	TGTGCCAGTAGCCTGAGTCCTCAAGAGACCCAGTACTTC	CASSLSPQETQYF
TRBJ2-4	TRBD1	TRBV5-5	few	TGTGCCAGCAGCACACTTCACCGGGACAGGGTTGGAGCCAAAAACATTCAGTACTTC	CASSTLHRDRVGAKNIQYF
TRBJ2-3	-	TRBV28	once	TGTGCCAGCAGTCATCCTGGGGCAGGGGACACAGATACGCAGTATTTT	CASSHPGAGDTDTQYF
TRBJ2-2	-	TRBV7-9	-	TGTGCCAGCAGCTTAGACAGCCGGGAGCTGTTTTTT	CASSLDSRELFF
TRBJ1-1	TRBD1	TRBV24-1	-	TGTGCCACCAGTGCACTGGGACAGGACTTCACTGAAGCTTTCTTT	CATSALGQDFTEAFF
TRBJ1-6	TRBD1	TRBV6-5	-	TGTGCCAGCAGTTACGAGGGGGCAGGTAATTCACCCCTCCACTTT	CASSYEGAGNSPLHF
TRBJ1-1	-	TRBV6-6	-	TGTGCCACACAGCCGAACACTGAAGCTTTCTTT	CATQPNTEAFF
TRBJ1-1	TRBD1	TRBV10-3	-	TGTGCCATCAGGCGACAGGGTTCTATGAACACTGAAGCTTTCTTT	CAIRRQGSMNTEAFF
TRBJ1-3	TRBD1	TRBV11-2	-	TGTGCCAGCAGCTTCGACAGGGGTGGAAACACCATATATTTT	CASSFDRGGNTIYF
TRBJ1-1	-	TRBV18	-	TGTGCCAGCTCACAAACAGCCGAGAGAAGGAACACTGAAGCTTTCTTT	CASSQTAERRNTEAFF
TRBJ1-5	TRBD1	TRBV30	-	TGTGCCTGGAGCGGGACAGGGGCCTGGAATCAGCCCCAGCATTTT	CAWSGTGAWNQPQHF
TRBJ1-4	-	TRBV4-2	-	TGTGCCAGCAGCCAAGAGGTCGAACGGGACTCCAAACTGTTTTTT	CASSQEVERDSKLFF
TRBJ2-1	-	TRBV9	-	TGTGCCAGCAGCGTATTAGGGGGGGGATTCTCCACTGAGCAGTTCTTC	CASSVLGGGFSTEQFF
TRBJ2-1	TRBD1	TRBV6-5	-	TGTGCCAGCAGTCCTGACAGGGGAGCGAACAATGAGCAGTTCTTC	CASSPDRGANNEQFF
TRBJ2-1	TRBD2	TRBV7-3	-	TGTGCCAGCAGCTTAACCGGGACTAGCGGGGCGAGCTCCTACAATGAGCAGTTCTTC	CASSLTGTSGASSYNEQFF
TRBJ1-6	TRBD1	TRBV19	-	TGTGCCAGTAGTTCCGGGACAGGGGGCTATAATTCACCCCTCCACTTT	CASSSGTGGYNSPLHF
TRBJ2-1	-	TRBV18	-	TGTGCCAGCTCACCACAGAGAAATTACAATGAGCAGTTCTTC	CASSPQRNYNEQFF
TRBJ1-3	TRBD1	TRBV29-1	once	TGCAGCGTTAGGACAGGAGAAGGTAACACCATATATTTT	CSVRTGEGNTIYF
TRBJ2-1	-	TRBV24-1	-	TGTGCCACCAGTGGGCGGTACAATGAGCAGTTCTTC	CATSGRYNEQFF
TRBJ2-5	TRBD1	TRBV5-5	once	TGTGCCAGCAGCTCCCGGGACAGGGGAATGGAGGAGACCCAGTACTTC	CASSSRDRGMEETQYF
TRBJ1-6	-	TRBV7-9	-	TGTGCCAGTCAACCCCCCACTCCGTATAATTCACCCCTCCACTTT	CASQPPTPYNSPLHF
TRBJ1-2	-	TRBV12-3/TRBV12-4	-	TGTGCCAGCAGTTGGAGTGTCCAGGGCCGCTCCACCTTC	CASSWSVQGRSTF
TRBJ1-4	TRBD1	TRBV28	-	TGTGCCAGCGGGGATCCCGGGACAGATGAAAAACTGTTTTTT	CASGDPGTDEKLFF
TRBJ2-2	TRBD2	TRBV4-3	once	TGCGCCAGCAGCCAAGGTTTGCGGACTAGCGTCACCGGGGAGCTGTTTTTT	CASSQGLRTSVTGELFF
TRBJ2-1	TRBD2	TRBV5-1	once	TGCGCCAGCAGCTTGCAAGGGACTAACTACAATGAGCAGTTCTTC	CASSLQGTNYNEQFF
TRBJ1-3	-	TRBV6-5	-	TGTGCCAGCAGTTACTCTCAGGGCCCTGGAAACACCATATATTTT	CASSYSQGPGNTIYF
TRBJ1-1	TRBD1	TRBV11-3	once	TGTGCCAGCAGCTTAGGGGCTGGACAGGGAAATCCTGAAGCTTTCTTT	CASSLGAGQGNPEAFF